One and the same sample provided the 10 T cell receptor beta chains below, sequenced in a study of T-cell reconstitution after alpha-beta-depleted transplantation in children. Preparation of the TCRbeta library involved a method that used unique molecular identifiers. TCRdb passed the PCR reads through MiXCR, listing each CDR3 protein once. The repertoire holds 400,000 to 550,000 distinct CDR3 sequences, with roughly a tenth as singletons. The sample in question was PBMCs, obtained before TCRalphabeta/CD19-depleted stem cell transplant. These receptors came from a child aged 2 to 15 with inherited bone marrow failure, due to receive a stem cell transplant.

In this sample, this clonotype turned up many times. The rearrangement joins TRBV29-1 to TRBJ2-7; D remains ambiguous. The CDR3 totals 12 residues. Germline V CDR1 and CDR2: SQVTM, ANQGSEA. V gave up 6 bases and J gave up 6 bases, with 15 bases separating them. The CDR3 spells CSVAWEGAEQYF. CDR3 in DNA: TGCAGCGTGGCCTGGGAAGGAGCCGAGCAGTACTTC.

This clonotype was recorded at least ten times. The J gene is TRBJ2-2, the V gene TRBV6-6; perhaps TRBD2 as D (6 bases). Germline CDR1 reads MNHNY; CDR2 reads SVGAGI (reference sequence). The germline V and J ends were trimmed by 11 bases and 6 bases, with 10 bases remaining between them. The CDR3 extends over 11 amino acids. The CDR3 here is CAGGIAGELFF. In nucleotides, the CDR3 is TGTGCCGGGGGGATTGCCGGGGAGCTGTTTTTT.

The chain couples TRBV30 to TRBJ2-1; the D gene is possibly TRBD2 (6 bases). The CDR3 is 14 residues long. V was clipped by 2 bases and J by 2 bases, with 10 bases between them. Germline values: CDR1 GTSNPN, CDR2 SVGIG (reference sequence). This CDR3 is CAWSNGGTYNEQFF. For the CDR3, the DNA is TGTGCCTGGAGTAATGGCGGGACCTACAATGAGCAGTTCTTC.

J is TRBJ2-1 and V is TRBV20-1, with D tentatively TRBD2 (6 bases). The CDR3 loop spans 14 amino acids. Germline V CDR1 and CDR2: DFQATT, SNEGSKA (reference sequence). V lost 5 bases, J lost 5 bases, and 16 bases lay in between. The chain's CDR3 is CSAFLSGRDNEQFF. CDR3 nucleotides: TGCAGTGCTTTCCTCAGCGGGCGGGACAATGAGCAGTTCTTC.

This clonotype was seen a few times. J is TRBJ1-1 and V is TRBV12-3 or TRBV12-4; TRBD1 aligns across 9 bases. This CDR3 is 15 amino acids long. V was pared by 8 bases and J by 4 bases, with 11 bases of the junction left unmatched. Written as DNA, the CDR3 is TGTGCCAGCCACGGGACAGGGTCGGAGAGCACTGAAGCTTTCTTT. Its protein product is CASHGTGSESTEAFF.

This rearrangement joins TRBV7-2 to TRBJ2-5, with 9 nucleotides matching TRBD1. The V and J ends lost 7 bases and 1 base, in that order; junction bases with no gene match: 10. The germline CDR1 and CDR2 sequences are SGHTA and FQGNSA. The length of the CDR3 is 16 residues. CDR3: CASNQGMGQGQETQYF. The CDR3 region has the DNA TGTGCCAGCAACCAAGGGATGGGACAGGGCCAAGAGACCCAGTACTTC. Complete variable domain (other parts from reference TRBV7-2 and TRBJ2-5): GAGVSQSPSNKVTEKGKDVELRCDPISGHTALYWYRQSLGQGLEFLIYFQGNSAPDKSGLPSDRFSAERTGGSVSTLTIQRTQQEDSAVYLCASNQGMGQGQETQYFGPGTRLLVL.

This clonotype was recorded many times. The rearrangement uses TRBV5-1 and TRBJ2-5; D is tentatively TRBD1 or TRBD2 (5 bases each). Trimming stripped 0 bases from V and 5 bases from J, with 14 bases between. In germline, CDR1 is SGHRS, CDR2 YFSETQ. The length of the CDR3 is 15 residues. The chain's CDR3 is CASSLVPGPGETQYF. DNA of the CDR3: TGCGCCAGCAGCTTGGTTCCGGGACCGGGGGAGACCCAGTACTTC.

This clonotype was detected many times. The chain carries TRBV5-6 and TRBJ2-1, with 9 bases identical to TRBD2. The CDR3 covers 21 residues. V lost 4 bases, J lost 0 bases, and 20 bases stayed unmatched. Germline V gene sequence: CDR1 SGHDT, CDR2 YYEEEE. CDR3 bases: TGTGCCAGCAGCAGTTTCTTTAAGGGACTAGCATCCCAATTCTCCTACAATGAGCAGTTCTTC. It yields the protein CASSSFFKGLASQFSYNEQFF.

V is TRBV7-6 and J is TRBJ2-3, with 12 positions matching TRBD2. The V gene end was trimmed by 3 bases and the J gene end by 2 bases; junction bases not matched to a gene: 6. The CDR3 covers 17 residues. The germline gives CDR1 SGHVS, CDR2 FNYEAQ. In DNA, the CDR3 is TGTGCCAGCAGCTTGATGGGACTAGCGGGCCTCACAGATACGCAGTATTTT. Translation gives CASSLMGLAGLTDTQYF.

This clonotype was counted ten times or more. This chain joins TRBV2 and TRBJ2-3; D tentatively fits TRBD1 or TRBD2 (7 bases each). Trimming took 11 bases from V and 0 from J, leaving 21 bases between them. The CDR3 has 16 amino acids. Germline-derived CDR1 and CDR2 are SNHLY and FYNNEI. CDR3 residues: CAEGARERTSTDTQYF. The CDR3 nucleotides are TGTGCCGAGGGGGCGCGGGAGAGAACTAGCACAGATACGCAGTATTTT.